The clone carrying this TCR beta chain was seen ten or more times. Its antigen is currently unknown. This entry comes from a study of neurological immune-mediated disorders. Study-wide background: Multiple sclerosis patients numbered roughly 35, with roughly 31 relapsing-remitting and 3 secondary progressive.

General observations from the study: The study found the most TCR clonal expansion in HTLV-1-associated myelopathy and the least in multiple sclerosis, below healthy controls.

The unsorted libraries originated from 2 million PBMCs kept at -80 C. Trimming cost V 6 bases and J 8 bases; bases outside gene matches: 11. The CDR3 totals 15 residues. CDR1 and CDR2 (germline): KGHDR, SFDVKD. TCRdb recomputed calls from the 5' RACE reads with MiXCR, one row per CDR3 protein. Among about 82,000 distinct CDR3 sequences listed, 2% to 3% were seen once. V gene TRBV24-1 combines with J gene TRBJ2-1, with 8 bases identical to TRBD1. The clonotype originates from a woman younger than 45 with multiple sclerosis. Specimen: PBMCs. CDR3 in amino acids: CATSNLGQGYYEQFF. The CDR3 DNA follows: TGTGCCACCAGTAACCTCGGACAGGGCTATTATGAGCAGTTCTTC.